One sample yielded the 29 T cell receptor beta chains listed below, sequenced in a study of long-term antiretroviral therapy in people with HIV. Samples were assayed with immunoSEQ v3.0 at survey level. Measured with immunoSEQ multiplex PCR; TCRdb has only the in-frame clones, and not every one. The profile covers about 17,000 clones, with approximately 81% appearing a single time and over 7.5% taken by the ten largest. The sample was unsorted PBMCs, taken 0.3 years before starting antiretroviral therapy. The origin of the receptors is a man aged 45-65 years with HIV.

V gene TRBV18 combines with J gene TRBJ2-5, with D perhaps TRBD2 (5 bases). The germline V gene has CDR1 KGHSH and CDR2 LQKENI. The CDR3 spans 15 residues. Trimming shortened V by 1 base and J by 2 bases, and 11 bases separated the two germline ends. CDR3 nucleotide sequence: TGTGCCAGCTCACCACTTGGACTCTTGCAAGAGACCCAGTACTTC. Translated: CASSPLGLLQETQYF.

The CDR3 DNA is TGTGCCAGCAGCTTTGCAAACAGGTGGGAGACCCAGTACTTC. It translates to CASSFANRWETQYF. The V and J genes are TRBV5-5 and TRBJ2-5, with a possible D match to TRBD1 (5 bases). Trimming removed 2 bases at V and 5 bases at J, with 13 bases between. The CDR3 runs to 14 residues. Per the germline V gene, CDR1 is SGHKS and CDR2 is YYEKEE (reference sequence).

Remarks on this clone: The junction does not match germline at one end; this may be a read error. The chain combines TRBV6-1 with TRBJ1-3; a possible D gene is TRBD1 (5 bases). CDR1 is MNHNS, CDR2 SASEGT, per germline. CDR3 length equals 16 residues. The CDR3 nucleotides are TGTGCCATCAGTGGGGACCGGGGGGACGTGGAAAACACCATATATTTT. This encodes CAISGDRGDVENTIYF.

This chain connects TRBV10-3 to TRBJ2-3, with TRBD1 matching 9 bases. Germline V gene sequence: CDR1 ENHRY, CDR2 SYGVKD. The CDR3 length is 15 residues. V was pared by 4 bases and J by 2 bases, with 4 bases of the junction left unmatched. CDR3: CAISGTGATTDTQYF. CDR3 coding DNA: TGTGCCATCAGTGGGACAGGGGCGACCACAGATACGCAGTATTTT.

This CDR3 is CASSEEVKGDEQYF. CDR3 DNA: TGTGCCAGCAGTGAAGAAGTGAAAGGCGACGAGCAGTACTTC. The V gene is TRBV2, the J gene TRBJ2-7; D unresolved. From germline, CDR1 is SNHLY and CDR2 FYNNEI. This CDR3 has 14 amino acids. V was pared by 1 base and J by 5 bases, with 12 bases between.

As DNA, the CDR3 is TGTGCCAGCAGCTTAGGACAGGGAGTGATTGAAGCTTTCTTT. Residues: CASSLGQGVIEAFF. The J gene is TRBJ1-1, the V gene TRBV7-9; 7 positions agree with TRBD1. The CDR3 loop spans 14 amino acids. Germline loops: CDR1 SEHNR, CDR2 FQNEAQ (reference sequence). V gave up 1 base and J gave up 7 bases; unmatched junction bases: 6.

A remark on this clone: A read error may produce the germline difference seen at one junction end. The chain combines TRBV30 with TRBJ1-4; no clear D gene. The germline CDR1 and CDR2 sequences are GTSNPN and SVGIG (reference sequence). The CDR3 runs 15 residues. DNA for the CDR3: TGTGTCTGGAGTCCCCCTGAAGGGTATAATGAAAAACTGTTTTTT. Its translation: CVWSPPEGYNEKLFF.

The V call is TRBV6-6, the J call TRBJ2-5, with 7 bases identical to TRBD1. Looked up from germline, CDR1 is MNHNY and CDR2 is SVGAGI (reference sequence). V shed 7 bases, J shed 5 bases, and the junction held 7 bases outside the gene matches. CDR3 length: 13 residues. The CDR3 coding sequence is TGTGCCAGCAATTCAGGGGGTAGGGAGACCCAGTACTTC. Encoded protein: CASNSGGRETQYF.

The rearrangement links TRBV18 to TRBJ2-2; D may be TRBD1 (5 bases). Trimming cost V 3 bases and J 4 bases, with 12 bases left between them. Germline loops: CDR1 KGHSH, CDR2 LQKENI. The CDR3 covers 15 residues. CDR3 loop: CASSPPGWSTGELFF. CDR3 bases: TGTGCCAGCTCACCCCCAGGGTGGAGCACCGGGGAGCTGTTTTTT.

This rearrangement joins TRBV11-3 to TRBJ2-7; 8 bases match TRBD1. Trimming at V came to 5 bases and at J to 7 bases, leaving 13 bases not matched to a gene. There are 15 residues in the CDR3. Germline values: CDR1 SGHNT, CDR2 YENEEA. DNA for the CDR3: TGTGCCAGCAGCCGCGGGGCAGGGGGCTCCCTTGAGCAGTACTTC. As protein: CASSRGAGGSLEQYF.

The chain links TRBV30 to TRBJ1-2; D is undetermined. V lost 3 bases, J lost 4 bases, and 24 bases lay in between. This CDR3 region has 17 residues. In germline, CDR1 is GTSNPN, CDR2 SVGIG (reference sequence). Here the CDR3 DNA reads TGTGCCTGGAGGACTCCGGAGGAAAGCATACCCATCTATGGCTACACCTTC. Its translation is CAWRTPEESIPIYGYTF.

The genes are TRBV25-1 and TRBJ1-4; 8 bases line up with TRBD1. The CDR3 runs to 17 residues. V lost 6 bases and J lost 5; bases outside the gene matches: 14. Germline V gene sequence: CDR1 MGHDK, CDR2 SYGVNS. The CDR3 sequence is CASRTLTRTGQNEKLFF. In nucleotides, the CDR3 is TGTGCCAGCAGGACCCTGACCCGGACAGGGCAAAATGAAAAACTGTTTTTT.

V gene TRBV2 combines with J gene TRBJ2-1; the match to TRBD1 covers 8 bases. The CDR3 covers 15 residues. V gave up 7 bases and J gave up 2 bases; unmatched junction bases: 7. The germline gives CDR1 SNHLY, CDR2 FYNNEI. In DNA form, the CDR3 reads TGTGCCAGCACTATGACAGGGGAGGCCTACAATGAGCAGTTCTTC. This codes for CASTMTGEAYNEQFF.

The chain combines TRBV5-6 with TRBJ2-7, with D tentatively TRBD1 (6 bases). The CDR3 is 15 residues long. Trimming left V 2 bases short and J 3 bases short, with 15 bases between. The V gene's germline CDR1 is SGHDT and CDR2 YYEEEE. CDR3 region: CASSLRTDHYYEQYF. The CDR3 DNA sequence: TGTGCCAGCAGCTTAAGGACAGACCATTACTACGAGCAGTACTTC. The full variable domain, its missing parts supplied by reference TRBV5-6 and TRBJ2-7, is DAGVTQSPTHLIKTRGQQVTLRCSPKSGHDTVSWYQQALGQGPQFIFQYYEEEERQRGNFPDRFSGHQFPNYSSELNVNALLLGDSALYLCASSLRTDHYYEQYFGPGTRLTVT.

This clone appeared once. The rearrangement uses TRBV28 and TRBJ2-1; D is ambiguous. Looked up from germline, CDR1 is MDHEN and CDR2 is SYDVKM. There are 12 residues in the CDR3. V lost 2 bases and J 9 bases, leaving 8 bases between the germline ends. DNA for the CDR3: TGTGCCAGCAGTTTAACTCGACGTGAGCAGTTCTTC. Protein product: CASSLTRREQFF.

This chain links TRBV6-1 with TRBJ1-5; possibly TRBD1 for D (5 bases). The germline V gene has CDR1 MNHNS and CDR2 SASEGT. V lost 5 bases to trimming and J lost 8 bases, with 16 bases between them. The CDR3 is 14 amino acids. The CDR3 region is CASSQDLRVKPQHF. DNA of the CDR3: TGTGCCAGCAGTCAAGATCTCAGGGTAAAGCCCCAGCATTTT.

The chain joins TRBV19 to TRBJ2-4; D may be TRBD1 or TRBD2 (5 bases each). CDR3 length equals 13 residues. Trimming took off 5 bases at V and 7 bases at J, with 12 bases between the two ends. Germline CDR1 and CDR2: LNHDA and SQIVND (reference sequence). As DNA, the CDR3 is TGTGCCAGTAGTTCAGGGACCGGGAACATTCAGTACTTC. Translated: CASSSGTGNIQYF.

J is TRBJ1-2 and V is TRBV6-1; 8 nucleotides line up with TRBD1. CDR1 is MNHNS, CDR2 SASEGT, per germline. The CDR3 contains 14 residues. The ends lost 5 bases at V and 3 bases at J; junction bases unmatched: 5. CDR3 in DNA: TGTGCCAGCAGTCGACAGGGGAGTCACTATGGCTACACCTTC. It specifies CASSRQGSHYGYTF.

The genes are TRBV6-5 and TRBJ2-5; no reliable D call. Gene TRBJ2-7 matches the end of the DNA better, so the J call may be wrong. This CDR3 has 12 amino acids. From germline, CDR1 is MNHEY and CDR2 SVGAGI. CDR3 sequence: CASSSGSYEQYF. Here the CDR3 DNA reads TGTGCCAGCAGTTCAGGCTCCTACGAGCAGTACTTC.

The chain links TRBV15 to TRBJ2-7; D is unresolved. Trimming pared 1 base from V and 3 bases from J, leaving 7 bases between. CDR1 and CDR2 (germline): LNHNV, YYDKDF (reference sequence). This CDR3 region has 13 residues. The CDR3 loop reads CATSRGKIYEQYF. CDR3 in DNA: TGTGCCACCAGCAGAGGCAAGATCTACGAGCAGTACTTC.

The chain links TRBV28 to TRBJ1-1; 8 nucleotides align to TRBD1. Losses at the gene ends were 6 bases for V and 9 bases for J; bases not matched to a gene: 6. The CDR3 has 12 residues. Germline CDR1 is MDHEN and CDR2 is SYDVKM. CDR3 sequence (DNA): TGTGCCAGCAGCTCGGGACAGGCTAAAGCTTTCTTT. This codes for CASSSGQAKAFF.

The rearrangement links TRBV13 to TRBJ1-2, with 8 nucleotides matching TRBD1. Germline CDR1 PRHDT, CDR2 FYEKMQ (reference sequence). J was trimmed by 3 bases and V by 6 bases; bases with no gene match: 9. This CDR3 is 15 amino acids long. The CDR3 DNA reads TGTGCCAGCAGGATTTCCGACAGGGGAGACTATGGCTACACCTTC. It encodes CASRISDRGDYGYTF. The full variable domain, rest sourced from reference TRBV13 and TRBJ1-2, is AAGVIQSPRHLIKEKRETATLKCYPIPRHDTVYWYQQGPGQDPQFLISFYEKMQSDKGSIPDRFSAQQFSDYHSELNMSSLELGDSALYFCASRISDRGDYGYTFGSGTRLTVV.

The V gene is TRBV28, the J gene TRBJ1-5; a weak D match, TRBD1 (5 bases). Germline loops: CDR1 MDHEN, CDR2 SYDVKM. The CDR3 length is 14 residues. V was trimmed by 6 bases and J by 7 bases, leaving 16 bases between them. The CDR3 DNA sequence: TGTGCCAGCAGCCCTAGGGGTGAGAAACAGCCCCAGCATTTT. Encoded protein: CASSPRGEKQPQHF. Combining the CDR3 with reference TRBV28 and TRBJ1-5 gives the whole variable domain DVKVTQSSRYLVKRTGEKVFLECVQDMDHENMFWYRQDPGLGLRLIYFSYDVKMKEKGDIPEGYSVSREKKERFSLILESASTNQTSMYLCASSPRGEKQPQHFGDGTRLSIL.

This chain uses TRBV9 with TRBJ1-3; 9 bases fit TRBD1. The CDR3 sequence is 15 residues long. Losses at the gene ends were 2 bases for V and 0 bases for J; bases not matched to a gene: 0. Germline CDR1 and CDR2: SGDLS and YYNGEE. The CDR3 nucleotides read TGTGCCAGCAGCGTGGGACAGGGCTCTGGAAACACCATATATTTT. The encoded protein is CASSVGQGSGNTIYF.

J is TRBJ2-7 and V is TRBV7-2, with D perhaps TRBD1 or TRBD2 (5 bases each). V lost 1 base to trimming and J lost 5 bases, with 9 bases between them. The CDR3 totals 13 residues. The germline V gene encodes CDR1 SGHTA and CDR2 FQGNSA. CDR3 in amino acids: CASSLDRGDEQYF. The DNA for the CDR3 is TGTGCCAGCAGCTTAGACCGGGGCGACGAGCAGTACTTC.

This chain uses TRBV7-9 with TRBJ1-4, with a tentative D call TRBD1 (5 bases). Germline values: CDR1 SEHNR, CDR2 FQNEAQ (reference sequence). The CDR3 contains 17 residues. Trimming stripped 4 bases from V and 6 bases from J, with 21 bases between. The chain's CDR3 is CASSSRDDAGADEKLFF. The CDR3 nucleotides are TGTGCCAGCAGCTCCCGCGACGACGCCGGGGCGGATGAAAAACTGTTTTTT.

The sample holds a few counts of this clone. The gene calls are TRBV7-2 and TRBJ2-7; TRBD1 matches 9 bases. This CDR3 contains 13 residues. The V gene end was trimmed by 4 bases and the J gene end by 4 bases; junction bases not matched to a gene: 2. Germline CDR1 SGHTA, CDR2 FQGNSA. The CDR3 protein is CASSYRGPYEQYF. CDR3 coding DNA: TGTGCCAGCAGCTACAGGGGGCCGTACGAGCAGTACTTC.

CDR3 in amino acids: CASNLGGRLSNQPQHF. Written as DNA, the CDR3 is TGTGCCAGCAACCTTGGGGGCAGGCTAAGCAATCAGCCCCAGCATTTT. V and J are TRBV6-6 and TRBJ1-5; D might be TRBD1 (6 bases). The CDR3 covers 16 residues. The germline V gene encodes CDR1 MNHNY and CDR2 SVGAGI (reference sequence). The V gene lost 7 bases and the J gene lost 1 base, with 17 bases spanning the gap.

V usage is TRBV4-1 and J usage is TRBJ2-2, with D unclear. Germline CDR1 MGHRA, CDR2 YSYEKL. The V and J ends lost 3 bases and 4 bases respectively, with 12 bases between them. The length of the CDR3 is 15 residues. The CDR3: CASSQTLHRTGELFF. In DNA form, the CDR3 reads TGCGCCAGCAGCCAGACCCTTCACCGCACCGGGGAGCTGTTTTTT.